The 21 T cell receptor beta chains below were found in one sample sequenced in a study of T-cell memory formation after mild COVID-19. From the 5' RACE reads, TCRdb called clonotypes with MiXCR, one entry per CDR3 protein. The sample lists about 13,000 distinct CDR3 sequences, approximately 19% occurring once. Sequenced input: PBMCs or a T cell subset sorted from them (not recorded which). All receptors come from an adult woman who had mild COVID-19 (a few samples of this study predate the infection). Cell type and time point are not known.

This clonotype is medium-sized within its sample. The DNA of the CDR3 is TGTGCCAGCAGCCCCCCCAGACAGGGGGCGCCTACAGATACGCAGTATTTT. It codes for CASSPPRQGAPTDTQYF. The chain employs TRBV7-9 and TRBJ2-3, with 10 bases that match TRBD1. CDR1 and CDR2 (germline): SEHNR, FQNEAQ (reference sequence). V lost 5 bases to trimming and J lost 3 bases; unmatched junction nucleotides: 11. This CDR3 is built from 17 residues.

This clonotype appeared many times. For the CDR3, the DNA is TGTGCCAGCAGCCCGGGCACGGGTTACAATGAGCAGTTCTTC. Protein: CASSPGTGYNEQFF. The rearrangement uses TRBV13 and TRBJ2-1; no clear D. This CDR3 has 14 residues. Trimming removed 5 bases from V and 4 bases from J, with 12 bases in between. Germline V gives CDR1 PRHDT, CDR2 FYEKMQ (reference sequence).

This CDR3 reads CASSYSKRGQRNTEAFF. The CDR3 DNA reads TGTGCCAGCAGTTACTCAAAGAGGGGGCAAAGGAACACTGAAGCTTTCTTT. This chain uses TRBV6-5 with TRBJ1-1; TRBD1 matches at 7 bases. The junction had 8 bases not matched to a gene; V was cut back by 0 bases and J by 1 base. The CDR3 covers 17 residues. Germline V gene sequence: CDR1 MNHEY, CDR2 SVGAGI.

The chain links TRBV7-3 to TRBJ2-3; 8 bases fit TRBD1. The germline V gene encodes CDR1 SGHTA and CDR2 FQGTGA. V was clipped by 3 bases and J by 2 bases; unmatched bases: 7. The CDR3 covers 16 residues. The CDR3 spells CASSFTGTGNTDTQYF. The CDR3 coding sequence is TGTGCCAGCAGCTTTACCGGGACAGGTAACACAGATACGCAGTATTTT.

The table lists this clonotype with many counts. The chain employs TRBV3-1 and TRBJ1-2, with 8 bases that match TRBD1. J gave up 2 bases and V 0 bases, and 5 bases lay outside the gene matches. The CDR3 runs 16 residues. Germline lookup yields CDR1 LGHDT and CDR2 YNNKEL (reference sequence). The CDR3 DNA follows: TGTGCCAGCAGCCAAGATCCGGGGGACAGGAACTATGGCTACACCTTC. Its protein product is CASSQDPGDRNYGYTF.

In its sample, this clonotype is medium-sized. The CDR3 loop is CASGGAALDTQYF. The CDR3 DNA is TGTGCCAGCGGAGGGGCCGCGCTAGATACGCAGTATTTT. This chain connects TRBV6-5 to TRBJ2-3; D might be TRBD2 (6 bases). The CDR3 contains 13 residues. Germline-derived CDR1 and CDR2 are MNHEY and SVGAGI. V was pared by 8 bases and J by 5 bases, with 14 bases between.

This clonotype was seen at least ten times. This rearrangement joins TRBV27 to TRBJ2-1; 8 bases are a match to TRBD1. The CDR3 is 18 amino acids. V lost 2 bases to trimming and J lost 9 bases; unmatched junction nucleotides: 18. CDR1 and CDR2 (germline): MNHEY, SMNVEV (reference sequence). DNA of the CDR3: TGTGCCAGCAGTTTAATTTCGATAGGACAGGGAATCTTGATTGAGCAGTTCTTC. This translates into CASSLISIGQGILIEQFF.

Within the sample, this clonotype is medium-sized. This chain joins TRBV6-1 and TRBJ2-7; no clear D. In germline, CDR1 is MNHNS, CDR2 SASEGT. The germline V and J ends were trimmed by 0 bases and 4 bases, with 16 bases remaining between them. CDR3 size: 16 residues. The CDR3 loop reads CASSEAPPPLGYEQYF. CDR3 bases: TGTGCCAGCAGTGAAGCTCCCCCGCCTCTCGGTTACGAGCAGTACTTC.

The sample holds many counts of this clonotype. The chain is built from TRBV9 and TRBJ2-1; 10 nucleotides match TRBD2. V shed 5 bases, J shed 0 bases, and the junction held 2 bases outside the gene matches. In germline, CDR1 is SGDLS, CDR2 YYNGEE. CDR3 length: 15 amino acids. The CDR3 nucleotides read TGTGCCAGCAGTCCTAGCGGGAGCTCCTACAATGAGCAGTTCTTC. Its translation is CASSPSGSSYNEQFF. The variable domain in full, completed from reference TRBV9 and TRBJ2-1, reads DSGVTQTPKHLITATGQRVTLRCSPRSGDLSVYWYQQSLDQGLQFLIQYYNGEERAKGNILERFSAQQFPDLHSELNLSSLELGDSALYFCASSPSGSSYNEQFFGPGTRLTVL.

The V and J genes are TRBV10-2 and TRBJ2-3; D is uncertain. The length of the CDR3 is 16 residues. The germline gives CDR1 WSHSY, CDR2 SAAADI. The V end lost 2 bases, the J end lost 4 bases, and 16 bases lay between the germline ends. The CDR3 region has the DNA TGCGCCAGCAGTGAGGGGTCAGGCCTTCAAGCAGATACGCAGTATTTT. This sequence encodes CASSEGSGLQADTQYF.

In this sample, this clonotype turned up many times. CDR3 amino acids: CASSRAFGTGHILSYEQYF. In DNA, the CDR3 is TGTGCCAGCAGCCGGGCGTTCGGGACAGGCCACATCCTCTCCTACGAGCAGTACTTC. V and J are TRBV6-2 or TRBV6-3 and TRBJ2-7, with 8 positions matching TRBD1. Trimming took 6 bases from V and 0 from J; bases not matched to a gene: 19. This CDR3 has 19 amino acids. Per germline, CDR1 MNHEY and CDR2 SVGEGT.

This clonotype was seen ten or more times. The chain links TRBV7-9 to TRBJ1-1, with D unclear. V lost 3 bases and J 1 base, leaving 6 bases between the germline ends. CDR3 length: 13 residues. The germline V gene has CDR1 SEHNR and CDR2 FQNEAQ (reference sequence). The CDR3 is CASSLAGNTEAFF. CDR3 sequence (DNA): TGTGCCAGCAGCTTGGCAGGGAACACTGAAGCTTTCTTT.

By its share, this clonotype is medium-sized. This chain joins TRBV5-1 and TRBJ1-2; a possible D gene is TRBD1 (6 bases). The CDR3 runs 14 residues. In germline, CDR1 is SGHRS, CDR2 YFSETQ. V lost 5 bases and J 3 bases, leaving 14 bases between the germline ends. CDR3 nucleotide sequence: TGCGCCAGCAGACCGACGGGGGCCCACTATGGCTACACCTTC. Protein product: CASRPTGAHYGYTF. The full variable domain, completed using reference TRBV5-1 and TRBJ1-2, is KAGVTQTPRYLIKTRGQQVTLSCSPISGHRSVSWYQQTPGQGLQFLFEYFSETQRNKGNFPGRFSGRQFSNSRSEMNVSTLELGDSALYLCASRPTGAHYGYTFGSGTRLTVV.

The table lists this clonotype with many counts. The chain links TRBV6-1 to TRBJ1-1, with a tentative D call TRBD1 (6 bases). Trimming shortened V by 5 bases and J by 3 bases, and 25 bases separated the two germline ends. The CDR3 runs 18 residues. Germline V CDR1 and CDR2: MNHNS, SASEGT. CDR3 protein: CASSTHRVGRATDTEAFF. For the CDR3, the DNA is TGTGCCAGCAGTACCCACAGGGTTGGACGGGCGACGGACACTGAAGCTTTCTTT.

This clonotype was seen many times. CDR3 residues: CASSQRGRSLEKLFF. The CDR3 DNA reads as TGTGCCAGCAGCCAAAGGGGGCGCTCCCTGGAAAAACTGTTTTTT. The V and J genes are TRBV3-1 and TRBJ1-4, with 7 nucleotides matching TRBD1. This CDR3 has 15 residues. In germline, CDR1 is LGHDT, CDR2 YNNKEL (reference sequence). J gave up 8 bases and V 2 bases, and 8 bases lay outside the gene matches.

This clonotype appeared many times. V usage is TRBV4-1 and J usage is TRBJ1-1, with no clear D. CDR3 size: 14 residues. CDR1 and CDR2 from the germline V gene are MGHRA and YSYEKL. With 0 bases removed from V and 7 bases from J, the gap between germline ends came to 12 bases. The CDR3 here is CASSQDGSGLEAFF. CDR3 DNA: TGCGCCAGCAGCCAAGACGGCTCGGGCCTTGAAGCTTTCTTT.

The gene calls are TRBV20-1 and TRBJ2-7; D is undetermined. V dropped 0 bases and J dropped 3 bases, with 3 bases sitting between them. This CDR3 has 11 residues. Germline CDR1 DFQATT, CDR2 SNEGSKA (reference sequence). The CDR3 DNA follows: TGCAGTGCTAGAGAAAACTACGAGCAGTACTTC. This gives the protein CSARENYEQYF.

This clonotype was seen many times. CDR3 nucleotides: TGCAGTGCTTATCAATACGACAGGCCTTATAGCAATCAGCCCCAGCATTTT. It codes for CSAYQYDRPYSNQPQHF. The V gene is TRBV20-1, the J gene TRBJ1-5, with a weak D call TRBD1 (6 bases). Per the germline V gene, CDR1 is DFQATT and CDR2 is SNEGSKA (reference sequence). The CDR3 covers 17 residues. V lost 5 bases, J lost 0 bases, and 20 bases lay in between.

This clonotype was seen repeatedly, ten times or more. The V call is TRBV9, the J call TRBJ2-6; D remains ambiguous. V dropped 3 bases and J dropped 1 base, with 8 bases sitting between them. Germline V gives CDR1 SGDLS, CDR2 YYNGEE. The CDR3 has 15 amino acids. CDR3 nucleotide sequence: TGTGCCAGCAGCGCACGAAAGTCTGGGGCCAACGTCCTGACTTTC. It specifies CASSARKSGANVLTF.

This chain joins TRBV12-3 or TRBV12-4 and TRBJ2-5, with 7 bases identical to TRBD1. Germline trimming cut 7 bases from V and 1 base from J; bases unmatched to any gene: 3. The CDR3 is 13 amino acids. CDR3 bases: TGTGCCAGCATCAGGACAGGCCAAGAGACCCAGTACTTC. This translates into CASIRTGQETQYF.

Regarding this clonotype: This could be a read error, since a much larger clone is one nucleotide away. The chain employs TRBV9 and TRBJ2-2; no clear D gene. The CDR3 covers 13 residues. The V gene's germline CDR1 is SGDLS and CDR2 YYNGEE. Here the CDR3 DNA reads TGTGACAGCAGCGTAGCATCAACCGGGGAGCTGTTTTTT. Translation: CDSSVASTGELFF.